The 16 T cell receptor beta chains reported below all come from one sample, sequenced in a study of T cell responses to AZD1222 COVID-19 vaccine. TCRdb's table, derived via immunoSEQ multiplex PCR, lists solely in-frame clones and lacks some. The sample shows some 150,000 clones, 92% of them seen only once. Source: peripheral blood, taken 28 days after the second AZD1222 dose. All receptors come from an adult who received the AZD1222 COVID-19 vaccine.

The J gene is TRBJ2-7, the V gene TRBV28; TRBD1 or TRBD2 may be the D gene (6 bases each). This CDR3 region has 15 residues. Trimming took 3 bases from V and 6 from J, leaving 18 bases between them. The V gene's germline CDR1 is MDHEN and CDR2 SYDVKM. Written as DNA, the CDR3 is TGTGCCAGCAGTTTCACGGGGGCGCAATCTCTCGAGCAGTACTTC. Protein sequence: CASSFTGAQSLEQYF.

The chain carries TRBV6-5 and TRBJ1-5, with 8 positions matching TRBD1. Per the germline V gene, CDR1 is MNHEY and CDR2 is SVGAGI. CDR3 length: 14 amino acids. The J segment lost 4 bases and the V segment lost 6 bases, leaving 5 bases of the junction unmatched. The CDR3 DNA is TGTGCCAGCAGACGGACAGGGAGGAATCAGCCCCAGCATTTT. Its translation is CASRRTGRNQPQHF.

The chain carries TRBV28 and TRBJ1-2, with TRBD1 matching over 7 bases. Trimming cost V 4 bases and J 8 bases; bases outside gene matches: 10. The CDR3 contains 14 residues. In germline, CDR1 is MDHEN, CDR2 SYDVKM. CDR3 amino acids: CASSYGQALGGYTF. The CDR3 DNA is TGTGCCAGCAGTTACGGACAGGCTCTTGGGGGCTACACCTTC.

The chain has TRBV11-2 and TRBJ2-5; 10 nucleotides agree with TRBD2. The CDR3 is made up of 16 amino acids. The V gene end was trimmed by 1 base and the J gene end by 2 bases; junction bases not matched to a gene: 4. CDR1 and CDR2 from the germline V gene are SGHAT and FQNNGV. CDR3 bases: TGTGCCAGCAGCTTAGGACTAGCGGGTCGACAAGAGACCCAGTACTTC. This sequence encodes CASSLGLAGRQETQYF.

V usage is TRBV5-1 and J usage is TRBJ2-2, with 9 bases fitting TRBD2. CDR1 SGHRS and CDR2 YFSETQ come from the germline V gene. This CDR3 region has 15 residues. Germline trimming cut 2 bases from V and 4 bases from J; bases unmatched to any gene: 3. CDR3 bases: TGCGCCAGCAGCTTCGGACTAGCGAGCACCGGGGAGCTGTTTTTT. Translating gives CASSFGLASTGELFF.

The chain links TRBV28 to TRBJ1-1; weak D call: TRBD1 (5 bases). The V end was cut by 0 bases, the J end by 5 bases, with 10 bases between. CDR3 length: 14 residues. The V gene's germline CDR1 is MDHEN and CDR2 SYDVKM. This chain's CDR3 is CASSLWGVGTEAFF. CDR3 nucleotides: TGTGCCAGCAGTTTATGGGGGGTAGGGACTGAAGCTTTCTTT.

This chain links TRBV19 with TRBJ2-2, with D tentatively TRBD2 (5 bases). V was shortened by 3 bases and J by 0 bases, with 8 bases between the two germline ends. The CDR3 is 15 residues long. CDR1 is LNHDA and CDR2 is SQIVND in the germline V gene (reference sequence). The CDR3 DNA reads TGTGCCAGTAGTATCGAGGGAACGAACACCGGGGAGCTGTTTTTT. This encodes CASSIEGTNTGELFF.

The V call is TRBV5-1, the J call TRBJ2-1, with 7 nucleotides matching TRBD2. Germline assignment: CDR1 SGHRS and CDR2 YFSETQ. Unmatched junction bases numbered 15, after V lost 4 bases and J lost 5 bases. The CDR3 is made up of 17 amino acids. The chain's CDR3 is CASSTSLGAGAHNEQFF. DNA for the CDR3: TGCGCCAGCAGCACATCCCTAGGGGCGGGAGCCCACAATGAGCAGTTCTTC.

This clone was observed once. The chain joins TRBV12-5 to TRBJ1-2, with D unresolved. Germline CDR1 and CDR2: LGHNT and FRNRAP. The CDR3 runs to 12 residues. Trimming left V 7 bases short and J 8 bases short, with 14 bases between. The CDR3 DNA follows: TGTGCTAGTGCATCCACGGCTGGCGGCTACACCTTC. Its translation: CASASTAGGYTF.

As DNA, the CDR3 is TGTGCCAGCAGCTACAGGGGTTCACCCCTCCACTTT. The encoded protein is CASSYRGSPLHF. The chain combines TRBV5-4 with TRBJ1-6, with 7 bases identical to TRBD1. Germline assignment: CDR1 SGHNT and CDR2 YYREEE (reference sequence). With V trimmed by 3 bases and J by 9 bases, 0 bases remained unmatched. This CDR3 is built from 12 residues. The whole variable domain, filled in from reference TRBV5-4 and TRBJ1-6, reads ETGVTQSPTHLIKTRGQQVTLRCSSQSGHNTVSWYQQALGQGPQFIFQYYREEENGRGNFPPRFSGLQFPNYSSELNVNALELDDSALYLCASSYRGSPLHFGNGTRLTVT.

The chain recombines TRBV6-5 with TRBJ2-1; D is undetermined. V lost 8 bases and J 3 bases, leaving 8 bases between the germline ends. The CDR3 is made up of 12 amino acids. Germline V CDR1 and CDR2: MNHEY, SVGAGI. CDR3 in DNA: TGTGCCAGCGGGATGCGCTACAATGAGCAGTTCTTC. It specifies CASGMRYNEQFF.

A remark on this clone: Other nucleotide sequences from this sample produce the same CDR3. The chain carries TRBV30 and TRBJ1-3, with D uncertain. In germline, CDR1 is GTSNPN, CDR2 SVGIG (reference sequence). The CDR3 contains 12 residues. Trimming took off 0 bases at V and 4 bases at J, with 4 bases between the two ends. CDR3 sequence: CAWSVGGNTIYF. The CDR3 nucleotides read TGTGCCTGGAGTGTAGGGGGAAACACCATATATTTT. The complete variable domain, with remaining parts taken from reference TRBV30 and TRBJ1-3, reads SQTIHQWPATLVQPVGSPLSLECTVEGTSNPNLYWYRQAAGRGLQLLFYSVGIGQISSEVPQNLSASRPQDRQFILSSKKLLLSDSGFYLCAWSVGGNTIYFGEGSWLTVV.

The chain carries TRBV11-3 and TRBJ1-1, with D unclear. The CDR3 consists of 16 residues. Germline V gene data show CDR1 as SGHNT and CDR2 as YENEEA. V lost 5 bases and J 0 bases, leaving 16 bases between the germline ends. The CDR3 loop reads CASSRQDAPMNTEAFF. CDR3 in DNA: TGTGCCAGCAGCCGCCAGGATGCACCCATGAACACTGAAGCTTTCTTT. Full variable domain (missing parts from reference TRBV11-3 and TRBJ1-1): EAGVVQSPRYKIIEKKQPVAFWCNPISGHNTLYWYLQNLGQGPELLIRYENEEAVDDSQLPKDRFSAERLKGVDSTLKIQPAELGDSAVYLCASSRQDAPMNTEAFFGQGTRLTVV.

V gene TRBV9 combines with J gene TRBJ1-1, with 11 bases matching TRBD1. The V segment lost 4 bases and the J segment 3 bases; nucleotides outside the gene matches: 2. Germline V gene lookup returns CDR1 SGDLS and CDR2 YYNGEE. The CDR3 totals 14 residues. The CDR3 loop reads CASSPGQGDTEAFF. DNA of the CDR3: TGTGCCAGCAGCCCGGGACAGGGGGACACTGAAGCTTTCTTT.

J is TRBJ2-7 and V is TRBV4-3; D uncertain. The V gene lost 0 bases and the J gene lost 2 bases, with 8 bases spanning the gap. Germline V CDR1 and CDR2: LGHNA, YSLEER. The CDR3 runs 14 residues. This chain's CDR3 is CASSQDSGTYEQYF. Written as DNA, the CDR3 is TGCGCCAGCAGCCAAGACAGTGGCACCTACGAGCAGTACTTC.

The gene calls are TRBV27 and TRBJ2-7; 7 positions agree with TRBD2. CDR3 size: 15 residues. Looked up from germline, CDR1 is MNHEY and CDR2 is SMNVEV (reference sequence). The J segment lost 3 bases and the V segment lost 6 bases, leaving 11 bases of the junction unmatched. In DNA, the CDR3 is TGTGCCAGCAGGACTGAGCGGGGCACCAGCTACGAGCAGTACTTC. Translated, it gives CASRTERGTSYEQYF.